Listed below are T cell receptor beta chains from one sample, sequenced in a study of quantifying T cell responses using KT2 cells. Each CDR3 protein is one row after TCRdb ran MiXCR on the UMI-ligation and nested PCR reads. The profile shows some 48,000 distinct CDR3 sequences, roughly 11% of them singletons. The specimen sequenced was PBMCs spiked with cells of the T cell clone KT2. The source is a human donor. CDR3s include the opening cysteine and the closing phenylalanine or tryptophan. D genes are given only for firm matches. Size values are once, few and many counts, or a class for expanded clones, and some rows have none.

j_call clone_size d_call v_call cdr3_aa cdr3_nt
TRBJ2-5 few NA TRBV7-3 CASSLGSGETQYF TGTGCCAGCAGCTTAGGTAGCGGAGAGACCCAGTACTTC
TRBJ1-2 NA NA TRBV18 CASSPSSGSYGYTF TGTGCCAGCTCACCTTCTAGCGGCAGCTATGGCTACACCTTC
TRBJ2-1 many TRBD1 TRBV6-1 CASAASLGQGLNEQFF TGTGCCAGTGCAGCCTCATTAGGACAGGGGCTCAATGAGCAGTTCTTC
TRBJ2-5 NA NA TRBV25-1 CASSTGYQETQYF TGTGCCAGCAGTACGGGGTACCAAGAGACCCAGTACTTC
TRBJ2-7 few NA TRBV5-1 CASSLIGAGEQYF TGCGCCAGCAGCTTGATAGGGGCGGGGGAGCAGTACTTC
TRBJ1-1 few NA TRBV5-6 CASSLTGYLNTEAFF TGTGCCAGCAGCTTGACAGGGTACTTGAACACTGAAGCTTTCTTT
TRBJ2-2 NA NA TRBV6-5 CASSYTTAGELFF TGTGCCAGCAGTTACACAACTGCCGGGGAGCTGTTTTTT
TRBJ1-4 many NA TRBV29-1 CSVEEEAGEEEKLFF TGCAGCGTTGAAGAGGAGGCAGGGGAAGAAGAAAAACTGTTTTTT
TRBJ2-7 many NA TRBV29-1 CSVGTANEQYF TGCAGCGTTGGGACAGCCAACGAGCAGTACTTC
TRBJ1-1 few NA TRBV10-2 CASRGGAWTEAFF TGCGCCAGCAGGGGGGGGGCTTGGACTGAAGCTTTCTTT
TRBJ2-3 NA NA TRBV30 CAWSVGRTNGRTDTQYF TGTGCCTGGAGTGTTGGGCGGACTAACGGGAGAACAGATACGCAGTATTTT
TRBJ2-3 few TRBD2 TRBV9 CASSVDAGGEVDTQYF TGTGCCAGCAGCGTAGACGCGGGAGGGGAGGTAGATACGCAGTATTTT
TRBJ2-1 few NA TRBV6-5 CASSYDDRDETNEQFF TGTGCCAGCAGTTACGATGACCGGGACGAAACCAATGAGCAGTTCTTC
TRBJ1-2 few NA TRBV7-1 CASSSAVRTGTHGYTF TGTGCCAGCAGCTCAGCTGTAAGGACCGGGACGCATGGCTACACCTTC
TRBJ1-5 few NA TRBV20-1 CSARQGRASQPQHF TGCAGTGCTAGACAGGGGAGAGCAAGTCAGCCCCAGCATTTT
TRBJ1-1 few NA TRBV27 CASSLLDGNEAFF TGTGCCAGCAGTTTGCTGGACGGTAATGAAGCTTTCTTT
TRBJ2-3 few NA TRBV20-1 CSASYGTEITDTQYF TGCAGTGCTAGTTACGGGACTGAGATCACAGATACGCAGTATTTT
TRBJ1-1 NA NA TRBV11-2 CASSFAAGKYTEAFF TGTGCCAGCAGCTTCGCGGCAGGGAAATACACTGAAGCTTTCTTT
TRBJ2-1 many TRBD2 TRBV24-1 CATSEATSGGYNEQFF TGTGCCACCAGTGAAGCAACTAGCGGGGGATACAATGAGCAGTTCTTC
TRBJ2-5 many TRBD1 TRBV4-1 CASSQELGGLQTQYF TGCGCCAGCAGCCAAGAATTAGGGGGCTTACAGACCCAGTACTTC
TRBJ2-3 NA NA TRBV14 CASSQARGVASTDTQYF TGTGCCAGCAGCCAAGCCCGGGGTGTTGCGAGCACAGATACGCAGTATTTT
TRBJ2-7 few TRBD2 TRBV20-1 CSARDPKRGGPYEQYF TGCAGTGCTAGAGATCCCAAGCGGGGGGGTCCCTACGAGCAGTACTTC